The next 13 T cell receptor beta chains were all read from a single sample in a study of blood T cell repertoires in COVID-19. Clones were sequenced by immunoSEQ multiplex PCR, and TCRdb holds only the in-frame ones, with some missing. The repertoire consists of about 170,000 clones, with around nine tenths occurring once and the leading ten covering approximately 4%. Sequences were obtained from peripheral blood. Receptor source: a man younger than 30 with active or convalescent COVID-19.

V usage is TRBV27 and J usage is TRBJ2-5; perhaps TRBD2 as D (6 bases). This CDR3 has 13 amino acids. Between the trimmed V and J ends, which lost 4 bases and 9 bases, there was a span of 15 bases. Germline values: CDR1 MNHEY, CDR2 SMNVEV (reference sequence). The CDR3 region has the DNA TGTGCCAGCAGTTCATCTTCGGGGGTGGCCCAGTACTTC. This encodes CASSSSSGVAQYF.

This clone showed up many times. V and J are TRBV5-1 and TRBJ2-5; the match to TRBD2 covers 14 bases. Trimming took 4 bases from V and 2 from J; bases not matched to a gene: 7. The germline V gene has CDR1 SGHRS and CDR2 YFSETQ. This CDR3 comprises 17 residues. In nucleotides, the CDR3 is TGCGCCAGCAGCCCCCGGACTAGCGGGGGGCTACAAGAGACCCAGTACTTC. Protein: CASSPRTSGGLQETQYF.

V and J are TRBV11-2 and TRBJ2-7, with 8 bases lining up with TRBD1. The V gene's germline CDR1 is SGHAT and CDR2 FQNNGV. There are 16 residues in the CDR3. The J segment lost 3 bases and the V segment lost 1 base, leaving 8 bases of the junction unmatched. The CDR3 protein is CASSLVFSTGVYEQYF. In DNA form, the CDR3 reads TGTGCCAGCAGCTTAGTGTTTTCGACAGGGGTCTACGAGCAGTACTTC. Full variable domain (missing parts from reference TRBV11-2 and TRBJ2-7): EAGVAQSPRYKIIEKRQSVAFWCNPISGHATLYWYQQILGQGPKLLIQFQNNGVVDDSQLPKDRFSAERLKGVDSTLKIQPAKLEDSAVYLCASSLVFSTGVYEQYFGPGTRLTVT.

This clone was observed once. V gene TRBV24-1 combines with J gene TRBJ1-2, with 8 bases identical to TRBD1. The CDR3 is 13 amino acids. The V gene's germline CDR1 is KGHDR and CDR2 SFDVKD. V dropped 6 bases and J dropped 5; count of bases not matched to a gene: 4. Written as DNA, the CDR3 is TGTGCCACCAGTACCACAGGGGGATATGGCTACACCTTC. It specifies CATSTTGGYGYTF.

The chain links TRBV5-1 to TRBJ2-1; tentative D call: TRBD1 (5 bases). The length of the CDR3 is 15 residues. V gave up 4 bases and J gave up 4 bases, with 15 bases separating them. Germline V lookup: CDR1 SGHRS, CDR2 YFSETQ. This chain's CDR3 is CASSPDSTPYNEQFF. CDR3 bases: TGCGCCAGCAGCCCCGACAGTACCCCTTACAATGAGCAGTTCTTC.

The chain uses TRBV4-1 and TRBJ2-7; 7 positions match TRBD2. V lost 3 bases, J lost 6 bases, and 5 bases stayed unmatched. The CDR3 runs to 13 residues. In germline, CDR1 is MGHRA, CDR2 YSYEKL. CDR3 residues: CASSHGGGGEQYF. CDR3 in DNA: TGCGCCAGCAGCCATGGCGGCGGGGGCGAGCAGTACTTC.

The chain has TRBV5-4 and TRBJ1-1; 7 nucleotides agree with TRBD1. Per germline, CDR1 SGHNT and CDR2 YYREEE (reference sequence). After removal of 2 bases from V and 1 base from J, the junction contained 8 bases not matched to a gene. The CDR3 runs 16 residues. The CDR3 coding sequence is TGTGCCAGCAGCTTTCCGGGACAGAGAACGAACACTGAAGCTTTCTTT. This codes for CASSFPGQRTNTEAFF.

The rearrangement links TRBV6-1 to TRBJ2-7, with D possibly matching TRBD2 (5 bases). Germline V CDR1 and CDR2: MNHNS, SASEGT. V was clipped by 2 bases and J by 2 bases, with 13 bases between them. This CDR3 has 15 amino acids. The chain's CDR3 is CASSEWQRLTYEQYV. For the CDR3, the DNA is TGTGCCAGCAGTGAATGGCAGCGGCTAACCTACGAGCAGTACGTC.

This clone was observed once. This chain connects TRBV2 to TRBJ1-6, with 8 positions matching TRBD1. V shed 5 bases and J 10 bases; nucleotides not matched to a gene: 4. The CDR3 runs 13 residues. In germline, CDR1 is SNHLY, CDR2 FYNNEI. CDR3 DNA: TGTGCCAGCAGTTTCAGGGGGCAATCACCCCTCCACTTT. It encodes CASSFRGQSPLHF.

The chain uses TRBV4-1 and TRBJ1-5, with 7 bases that match TRBD1. The CDR3 length is 17 residues. CDR1 is MGHRA, CDR2 YSYEKL, per germline. V gave up 5 bases and J gave up 5 bases; unmatched junction bases: 15. The CDR3 sequence: CASSYDREWGADQPQHF. CDR3 coding DNA: TGCGCCAGCAGCTACGACAGGGAATGGGGGGCAGATCAGCCCCAGCATTTT.

The chain recombines TRBV13 with TRBJ2-7, with 9 nucleotides matching TRBD2. The CDR3 has 17 residues. V gave up 0 bases and J gave up 2 bases; unmatched junction bases: 8. Germline CDR1 is PRHDT and CDR2 is FYEKMQ (reference sequence). The CDR3 region has the DNA TGTGCCAGCAGCTTAGGTAATGTAGCTAGCGGGGCCTACGAGCAGTACGTC. Translation gives CASSLGNVASGAYEQYV.

The rearrangement joins TRBV24-1 to TRBJ1-1; 8 nucleotides line up with TRBD1. The CDR3 runs to 17 residues. Germline CDR1 reads KGHDR; CDR2 reads SFDVKD. With 7 bases clipped from V and 1 base from J, the junction kept 13 bases outside the gene matches. The CDR3 is CATSPGQGSLANTEAFF. CDR3 DNA: TGTGCCACCAGCCCTGGACAGGGTAGTCTGGCGAACACTGAAGCTTTCTTT.

The J gene is TRBJ1-2, the V gene TRBV6-4; D is uncertain. The V end lost 4 bases, the J end lost 8 bases, and 14 bases lay between the germline ends. The V gene's germline CDR1 is MRHNA and CDR2 SNTAGT. The CDR3 sequence is 13 residues long. CDR3 sequence reads: CASSVSERSGYTF. In DNA, the CDR3 is TGTGCCAGCAGTGTTTCCGAGAGAAGCGGCTACACCTTC.